These 31 T cell receptor beta chains share one sample of origin, sequenced in a study of beta chain features in type 1 diabetes. The study reverse transcribed the entire isolated RNA, so it sequenced expressed TCRB transcripts. This table comes from immunoSEQ multiplex PCR, and its TCRdb copy is limited to in-frame clones, with some not included. This sample has some 900,000 clones, with about a sixth found just once. The sequencing sample was made of naive CD4+ T cells from blood. Receptors were obtained from a woman between 18 and 29 years old in good health.

This clone was observed a handful of times. This chain joins TRBV29-1 and TRBJ2-5; tentatively, D is TRBD2 (6 bases). The J call may be wrong; the DNA end is better matched by TRBJ2-7. Germline CDR1 is SQVTM and CDR2 is ANQGSEA. This CDR3 has 12 amino acids. The CDR3 DNA follows: TGCAGCGTTGGGTGGAGGGGCTCCGAGCAGTACTTC. Encoded protein: CSVGWRGSEQYF.

As DNA, the CDR3 is TGTGCCAGCTCACCTTCCGCCGGGACAGGGAGTAATCAGCCCCAGCATTTT. This sequence encodes CASSPSAGTGSNQPQHF. This chain links TRBV18 with TRBJ1-5; 9 positions match TRBD1. V lost 3 bases, J lost 4 bases, and 10 bases stayed unmatched. Per the germline V gene, CDR1 is KGHSH and CDR2 is LQKENI. The CDR3 extends over 17 amino acids.

A remark on this clone: Other DNA sequences of this sample code for an identical CDR3. The chain recombines TRBV5-1 with TRBJ2-1; 13 bases agree with TRBD2. The CDR3 spans 15 residues. The germline gives CDR1 SGHRS, CDR2 YFSETQ. V lost 2 bases to trimming and J lost 9 bases; unmatched junction nucleotides: 5. This CDR3 is CASSLGLAGAGEQFF. For the CDR3, the DNA is TGCGCCAGCAGCTTAGGACTAGCGGGAGCGGGTGAGCAGTTCTTC.

This sequence joins TRBV4-3 and TRBJ1-1, with D unresolved. This CDR3 is built from 13 residues. V lost 2 bases, J lost 1 base, and 5 bases lay in between. CDR1 LGHNA and CDR2 YSLEER come from the germline V gene. The chain's CDR3 is CASSQLGNTEAFF. The CDR3 nucleotides read TGCGCCAGCAGCCAACTGGGGAACACTGAAGCTTTCTTT.

The V and J genes are TRBV7-2 and TRBJ1-5; no firm D call. Trimming took 2 bases from V and 0 from J, leaving 8 bases between them. Germline V gene sequence: CDR1 SGHTA, CDR2 FQGNSA. The CDR3 consists of 15 residues. This chain's CDR3 is CASSLWQNSNQPQHF. The DNA for the CDR3 is TGTGCCAGCAGCTTATGGCAAAATAGCAATCAGCCCCAGCATTTT.

The chain uses TRBV18 and TRBJ2-7; 8 bases align to TRBD2. The V gene's germline CDR1 is KGHSH and CDR2 LQKENI. The CDR3 consists of 14 residues. V shed 3 bases, J shed 2 bases, and the junction held 3 bases outside the gene matches. The CDR3 is CASSPRGAAYEQYF. As DNA, the CDR3 is TGTGCCAGCTCACCGCGGGGGGCGGCCTACGAGCAGTACTTC.

This chain's CDR3 is CASSLDRQVGGYTF. The CDR3 coding sequence is TGTGCCAGCAGCTTAGACAGGCAGGTCGGCGGCTACACCTTC. This chain connects TRBV7-9 to TRBJ1-2; D may be TRBD1 (5 bases). With 1 base removed from V and 8 bases from J, the gap between germline ends came to 14 bases. The CDR3 extends over 14 amino acids. The germline CDR1 and CDR2 sequences are SEHNR and FQNEAQ (reference sequence).

This clone has just a few counts. V gene TRBV7-2 combines with J gene TRBJ2-7, with 8 nucleotides matching TRBD1. The germline V gene encodes CDR1 SGHTA and CDR2 FQGNSA. The J segment lost 4 bases and the V segment lost 7 bases, leaving 3 bases of the junction unmatched. The CDR3 consists of 12 residues. CDR3 in amino acids: CASTGTGYEQYF. As DNA, the CDR3 is TGTGCCAGCACCGGGACAGGTTACGAGCAGTACTTC.

The rearrangement links TRBV5-4 to TRBJ2-5, with D unclear. This CDR3 has 14 residues. In germline, CDR1 is SGHNT, CDR2 YYREEE (reference sequence). Between the trimmed V and J ends, which lost 0 bases and 5 bases, there was a span of 11 bases. CDR3 bases: TGTGCCAGCAGCTTGGATTCTTTTGGGGAGACCCAGTACTTC. Protein product: CASSLDSFGETQYF.

V is TRBV6-6 and J is TRBJ2-3, with 8 bases fitting TRBD1. Per germline, CDR1 MNHNY and CDR2 SVGAGI (reference sequence). This CDR3 has 15 residues. The V gene end was trimmed by 6 bases and the J gene end by 0 bases; junction bases not matched to a gene: 5. CDR3 sequence: CASRGGQGSTDTQYF. As DNA, the CDR3 is TGTGCCAGCAGGGGTGGACAGGGCAGCACAGATACGCAGTATTTT.

The CDR3 DNA reads TGTGCCAGCAGCTTGGGGGTCTGGGCGGATCAGCCCCAGCATTTT. Translated: CASSLGVWADQPQHF. J is TRBJ1-5 and V is TRBV5-6, with D unclear. Germline CDR1 and CDR2: SGHDT and YYEEEE. The CDR3 loop spans 15 amino acids. The V gene lost 0 bases and the J gene lost 5 bases, with 12 bases spanning the gap.

CDR3 coding DNA: TGCAGCGGGAGACAGGGGAGTACTGAAGCTTTCTTT. It specifies CSGRQGSTEAFF. This rearrangement joins TRBV29-1 to TRBJ1-1; 8 bases align to TRBD1. Per the germline V gene, CDR1 is SQVTM and CDR2 is ANQGSEA. The J segment lost 5 bases and the V segment lost 7 bases, leaving 6 bases of the junction unmatched. The CDR3 extends over 12 amino acids.

This clone occurred a few times. V and J are TRBV4-2 and TRBJ2-2, with D possibly matching TRBD2 (5 bases). The CDR3 sequence is 16 residues long. Germline V CDR1 and CDR2: LGHNA, YNFKEQ. V lost 4 bases and J 2 bases, leaving 14 bases between the germline ends. CDR3 residues: CASSPRSAVNTGELFF. Here the CDR3 DNA reads TGTGCCAGCAGCCCCCGATCAGCGGTTAACACCGGGGAGCTGTTTTTT.

The chain carries TRBV5-1 and TRBJ2-5; 8 bases line up with TRBD1. The germline V gene encodes CDR1 SGHRS and CDR2 YFSETQ. The CDR3 has 14 residues. V lost 4 bases and J lost 7; bases outside the gene matches: 9. The CDR3 DNA is TGCGCCAGCAGCCACGGGGACAGGCATGGGACCCAGTACTTC. Its protein is CASSHGDRHGTQYF.

This clone was seen a few times. CDR3 protein: CATGLHNSPLHF. DNA of the CDR3: TGTGCCACCGGACTCCATAATTCACCCCTCCACTTT. The gene calls are TRBV25-1 and TRBJ1-6; unclear D gene. This CDR3 contains 12 residues. Germline CDR1 MGHDK, CDR2 SYGVNS. Trimming shortened V by 10 bases and J by 5 bases, and 9 bases separated the two germline ends.

V is TRBV27 and J is TRBJ2-5; 9 positions agree with TRBD1. The CDR3 contains 12 residues. The V gene's germline CDR1 is MNHEY and CDR2 SMNVEV (reference sequence). The junction had 0 bases not matched to a gene; V was cut back by 6 bases and J by 4 bases. CDR3 loop: CASRDRGETQYF. The CDR3 region has the DNA TGTGCCAGCAGGGACAGGGGAGAGACCCAGTACTTC.

This clone was picked up a small number of times. The gene calls are TRBV2 and TRBJ1-4, with 9 nucleotides matching TRBD1. CDR1 and CDR2 (germline): SNHLY, FYNNEI. J was trimmed by 8 bases and V by 3 bases; bases with no gene match: 4. The CDR3 is made up of 14 amino acids. This CDR3 reads CASSDVQGAEKLFF. CDR3 in DNA: TGTGCCAGCAGTGACGTACAGGGGGCAGAAAAACTGTTTTTT.

In this sample, this clone turned up a few times. The chain couples TRBV7-2 to TRBJ2-1; D not certain. The CDR3 runs 11 residues. V lost 1 base and J 9 bases, leaving 4 bases between the germline ends. The germline V gene encodes CDR1 SGHTA and CDR2 FQGNSA. CDR3 sequence reads: CASSLVGEQFF. The CDR3 DNA follows: TGTGCCAGCAGCTTAGTTGGTGAGCAGTTCTTC.

Only a few counts were recorded for this clone. The same CDR3 arises from other DNA sequences in this sample as well. This sequence joins TRBV6-5 and TRBJ2-5; either TRBD1 or TRBD2 may supply D (5 bases each). V lost 2 bases and J 2 bases, leaving 15 bases between the germline ends. The CDR3 totals 16 residues. Per the germline V gene, CDR1 is MNHEY and CDR2 is SVGAGI. CDR3 sequence: CASSYGTGTGQETQYF. CDR3 DNA: TGTGCCAGCAGTTACGGAACCGGGACGGGGCAAGAGACCCAGTACTTC.

This clone was observed a handful of times. This chain's CDR3 is CASRMTGTNNEQFF. In DNA, the CDR3 is TGTGCCAGCAGGATGACAGGAACGAACAATGAGCAGTTCTTC. This rearrangement joins TRBV6-6 to TRBJ2-1; possibly TRBD1 for D (6 bases). Trimming stripped 6 bases from V and 5 bases from J, with 14 bases between. There are 14 residues in the CDR3. CDR1 is MNHNY, CDR2 SVGAGI, per germline (reference sequence).

This rearrangement joins TRBV28 to TRBJ2-7, with TRBD1 as a possible D gene (6 bases). CDR3 length equals 14 residues. Trimming stripped 2 bases from V and 12 bases from J, with 20 bases between. CDR1 MDHEN and CDR2 SYDVKM come from the germline V gene. For the CDR3, the DNA is TGTGCCAGCAGTTTACTCCCCGGACAGAATAGGGTGTACTTC. This encodes CASSLLPGQNRVYF.

CDR3 sequence reads: CASSQIGTQYF. For the CDR3, the DNA is TGTGCCAGCAGCCAGATAGGGACCCAGTACTTC. The V gene is TRBV5-6, the J gene TRBJ2-5; unclear D gene. The V end lost 4 bases, the J end lost 7 bases, and 8 bases lay between the germline ends. This CDR3 spans 11 amino acids. Germline CDR1 and CDR2: SGHDT and YYEEEE.

This rearrangement joins TRBV7-8 to TRBJ1-4, with D possibly TRBD1 on 6 matching bases. In germline, CDR1 is SGHVS, CDR2 FQNEAQ. This CDR3 comprises 14 residues. Trimming took 3 bases from V and 7 from J, leaving 12 bases between them. The CDR3 bases are TGTGCCAGCAGCTTTGGTGGCAGGGGTGAAAAACTGTTTTTT. The encoded protein is CASSFGGRGEKLFF.

This clone was recorded a few times. This sequence joins TRBV4-1 and TRBJ1-1; weak D call: TRBD1 (5 bases). The V end lost 2 bases, the J end lost 7 bases, and 17 bases lay between the germline ends. The CDR3 spans 15 residues. Germline V lookup: CDR1 MGHRA, CDR2 YSYEKL. The CDR3 protein is CASSQYVRLRVEAFF. The CDR3 DNA reads TGCGCCAGCAGCCAATATGTGCGTCTCAGGGTTGAAGCTTTCTTT.

This chain uses TRBV11-2 with TRBJ2-3, with D possibly TRBD1 on 6 matching bases. Trimming took off 6 bases at V and 5 bases at J, with 9 bases between the two ends. Germline assignment: CDR1 SGHAT and CDR2 FQNNGV. The CDR3 extends over 12 amino acids. The chain's CDR3 is CASRQGIDTQYF. The CDR3 DNA sequence: TGTGCCAGCAGGCAGGGGATAGATACGCAGTATTTT.

This chain connects TRBV6-1 to TRBJ2-5; D is perhaps TRBD1 or TRBD2 (5 bases each). CDR3 length: 11 residues. Germline CDR1 and CDR2: MNHNS and SASEGT. V was clipped by 5 bases and J by 13 bases, with 14 bases between them. This chain's CDR3 is CASSFSSGAYF. The CDR3 bases are TGTGCCAGCAGTTTCTCGTCCGGGGCGTACTTC.

This clone occurred a few times. The chain uses TRBV4-3 and TRBJ1-1, with a possible D match to TRBD1 (5 bases). The CDR3 is 13 residues long. Germline CDR1 is LGHNA and CDR2 is YSLEER. V lost 1 base and J 4 bases, leaving 7 bases between the germline ends. As DNA, the CDR3 is TGCGCCAGCAGCCAAGCAGGGAGCACTGAAGCTTTCTTT. Amino acid sequence: CASSQAGSTEAFF.

The V gene is TRBV4-3, the J gene TRBJ2-1, with D tentatively TRBD2 (5 bases). CDR3 length: 13 residues. The germline V gene has CDR1 LGHNA and CDR2 YSLEER. V lost 0 bases to trimming and J lost 13 bases, with 13 bases between them. The CDR3 here is CASSQENFGEQFF. CDR3 nucleotides: TGCGCCAGCAGCCAAGAAAACTTCGGGGAACAGTTCTTC.

This clone appeared a few times. This chain uses TRBV27 with TRBJ2-5; TRBD2 is a possible D gene (6 bases). V was pared by 5 bases and J by 1 base, with 14 bases between. The CDR3 sequence is 15 residues long. Germline V gene lookup returns CDR1 MNHEY and CDR2 SMNVEV (reference sequence). CDR3 region: CASSARRGIQETQYF. The CDR3 region has the DNA TGTGCCAGCAGTGCCCGGCGCGGGATCCAAGAGACCCAGTACTTC.

This clone has a handful of counts. The chain is built from TRBV7-2 and TRBJ2-3; the D is unclear. V lost 1 base and J lost 2, with 7 bases in between. This CDR3 contains 14 residues. Germline CDR1 and CDR2: SGHTA and FQGNSA. The CDR3 region has the DNA TGTGCCAGCAGCTTAGAACACCACACAGATACGCAGTATTTT. It yields the protein CASSLEHHTDTQYF.

The rearrangement joins TRBV11-2 to TRBJ2-7; maybe TRBD1 (6 bases). The V end was cut by 6 bases, the J end by 5 bases, with 17 bases between. Germline V gene lookup returns CDR1 SGHAT and CDR2 FQNNGV. The CDR3 extends over 14 amino acids. CDR3 sequence: CASRRAYREHEQYF. CDR3 nucleotides: TGTGCCAGCAGACGCGCATACAGGGAGCACGAGCAGTACTTC.